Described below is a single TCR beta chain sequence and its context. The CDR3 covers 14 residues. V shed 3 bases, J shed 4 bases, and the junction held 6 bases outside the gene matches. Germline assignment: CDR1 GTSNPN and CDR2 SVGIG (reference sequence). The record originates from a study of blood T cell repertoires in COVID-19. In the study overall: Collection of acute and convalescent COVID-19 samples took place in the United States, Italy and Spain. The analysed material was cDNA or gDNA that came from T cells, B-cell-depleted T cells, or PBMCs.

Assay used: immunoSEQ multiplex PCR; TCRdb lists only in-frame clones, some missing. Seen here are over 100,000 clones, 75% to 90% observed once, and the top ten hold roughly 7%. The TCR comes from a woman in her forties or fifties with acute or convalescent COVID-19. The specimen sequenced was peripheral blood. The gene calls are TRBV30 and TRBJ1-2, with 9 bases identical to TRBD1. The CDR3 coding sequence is TGTGCCTGGAGGACAACAGGGGGCGGCTATGGCTACACCTTC. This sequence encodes CAWRTTGGGYGYTF.